This TCR beta chain was sequenced during a study of cytomegalovirus exposure and HLA in healthy donors. The donors were part of the roughly 120-subject validation cohort, which stood apart from the roughly 670-subject first cohort. In the case of this clone: Its antigen is still unknown.

General study findings and limits: Accounts indicate the classifier identified cytomegalovirus status with strong specificity and sensitivity.

V was clipped by 0 bases and J by 5 bases; unmatched bases: 5. Germline V gene data show CDR1 as SGDLS and CDR2 as YYNGEE. There are 16 residues in the CDR3. Profiling relied on immunoSEQ multiplex PCR, and the TCRdb table lists in-frame clones only, not all of them. The profile covers tens of thousands of clones, with 75% to 90% appearing a single time and roughly 15% taken by the ten largest. The sequencing sample was made of PBMCs. The clonotype originates from a woman between 18 and 29 years old in good health and CMV-seronegative. This sequence joins TRBV9 and TRBJ2-1, with 10 bases matching TRBD2. The CDR3, as DNA: TGTGCCAGCAGCGTAGGTGGACTAGCGGTGAACAATGAGCAGTTCTTC. Translation: CASSVGGLAVNNEQFF.